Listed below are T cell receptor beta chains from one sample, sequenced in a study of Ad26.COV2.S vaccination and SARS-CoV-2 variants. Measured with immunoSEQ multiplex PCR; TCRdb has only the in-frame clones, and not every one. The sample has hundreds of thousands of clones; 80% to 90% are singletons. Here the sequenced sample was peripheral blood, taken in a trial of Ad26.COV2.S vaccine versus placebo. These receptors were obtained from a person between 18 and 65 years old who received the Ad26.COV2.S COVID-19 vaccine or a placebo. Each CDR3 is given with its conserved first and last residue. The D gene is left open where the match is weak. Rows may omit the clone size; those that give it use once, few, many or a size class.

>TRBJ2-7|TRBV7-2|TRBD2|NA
TGTGCCAGCAGCTCAGAACGGACTAGCGGTTCCTACGAGCAGTACTTC
CASSSERTSGSYEQYF
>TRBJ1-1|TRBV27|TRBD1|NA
TGTGCCAGCAGTGGGGACAGACGGGCTTTCTTT
CASSGDRRAFF
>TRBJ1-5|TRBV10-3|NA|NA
TGTGCCATCAGTGAGTCGAGGGCATCTTATAGCAATCAGCCCCAGCATTTT
CAISESRASYSNQPQHF
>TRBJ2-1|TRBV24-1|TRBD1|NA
TGTGCCACCAGTGACTGGACAGGGAATGAGCAGTTCTTC
CATSDWTGNEQFF
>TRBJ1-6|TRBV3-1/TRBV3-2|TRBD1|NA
TGTGCCAGCAGAGAAGAGGACAGGGCTGGTTCACCCCTCCACTTT
CASREEDRAGSPLHF
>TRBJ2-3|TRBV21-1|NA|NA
TGTGCCAGCAGCACCAGGGGTCGCACAGATACGCAGTATTTT
CASSTRGRTDTQYF
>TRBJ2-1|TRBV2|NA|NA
TGTGCCAGCGGTGAGAATGAGCAGTTCTTC
CASGENEQFF
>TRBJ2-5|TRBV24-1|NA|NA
TGTGCCACCAGTGATCCGACAGGGAGGGAGACCCAGTACTTC
CATSDPTGRETQYF
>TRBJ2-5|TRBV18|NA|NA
TGTGCCAGCTCACCACCAACAGGGAGACAAGAGACCCAGTACTTC
CASSPPTGRQETQYF
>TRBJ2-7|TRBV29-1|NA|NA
TGCAGCATTTTGAAACTGACAGGCCGCTCCTACGAGCAGTACTTC
CSILKLTGRSYEQYF
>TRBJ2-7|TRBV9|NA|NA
TGTGCCAGCAGCGTAAATTCCGCAAACAGCTACGAGCAGTACTTC
CASSVNSANSYEQYF
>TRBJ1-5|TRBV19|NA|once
TGTGCCAGTAGTATTGATGCGGGGGACCAGCCCCAGCATTTT
CASSIDAGDQPQHF
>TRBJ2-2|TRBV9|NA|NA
TGTGCCAGCAGCGTAGACATCTCAAGAGGGACCGGGGAGCTGTTTTTT
CASSVDISRGTGELFF
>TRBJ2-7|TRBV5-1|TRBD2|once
TGCGCCAGCAGCCCAAGCGGGAGGGTCTCCTACGAGCAGTACTTC
CASSPSGRVSYEQYF
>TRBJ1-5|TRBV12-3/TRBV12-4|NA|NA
TGTGCCAGCAGTAGGGCATGGGCCCAGCATTTT
CASSRAWAQHF
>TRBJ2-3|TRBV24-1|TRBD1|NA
TGTGCCACCAGTGTGGGGACAGGGGCCACAGATACGCAGTATTTT
CATSVGTGATDTQYF
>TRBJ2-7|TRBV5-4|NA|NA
TGTGCCAGCAGTCCCAAGGGACGTACCTCGAGTTCCTACGAGCAGTACTTC
CASSPKGRTSSSYEQYF
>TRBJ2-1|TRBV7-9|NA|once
TGTGCCAGCAAGGAGGGTAGCGCCAATGAGCAGTTCTTC
CASKEGSANEQFF
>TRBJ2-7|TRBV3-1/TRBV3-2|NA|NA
TGTGCCAGCAGCCAAGTAGGCGGCGAGCAGTACTTC
CASSQVGGEQYF
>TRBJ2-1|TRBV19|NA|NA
TGTGCCAGTAGTATAGGCCAGCCGGGTGAGCAGTTCTTC
CASSIGQPGEQFF
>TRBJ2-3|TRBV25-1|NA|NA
TGTGCCAGCAGTGTCTCCCTCGATCTAGCCGCCCATACGCAGTATTTT
CASSVSLDLAAHTQYF
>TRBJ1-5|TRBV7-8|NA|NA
TGTGCCAGCAGCTTAGCGCAGGGCCCTCAGCCCCAGCATTTT
CASSLAQGPQPQHF
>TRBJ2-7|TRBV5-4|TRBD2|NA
TGTGCCAGCAGCTTGGGTAGCGGGAGTGTTCGGCAGTACTTC
CASSLGSGSVRQYF
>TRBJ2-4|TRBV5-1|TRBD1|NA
TGCGCCAGCAGCGAAGCGACAGGGACGGGCGTTCAGTACTTC
CASSEATGTGVQYF
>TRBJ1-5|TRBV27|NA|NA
TGTGCCAGCAGTTTATGGTCAGGCAATCAGCCCCAGCATTTT
CASSLWSGNQPQHF
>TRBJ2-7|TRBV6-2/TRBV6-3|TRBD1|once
TGTGCCAGCAGCCTACACCAGACAGGGGCCGGCGAGCAGTACTTC
CASSLHQTGAGEQYF
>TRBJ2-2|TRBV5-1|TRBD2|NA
TGCGCCAGCAGCTTGGCGGGAGGAGCGAACACCGGGGAGCTGTTTTTT
CASSLAGGANTGELFF
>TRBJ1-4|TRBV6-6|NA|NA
TGTGCCAGCAGTCCCCTACAGGGTTTGGCTAATGAAAAACTGTTTTTT
CASSPLQGLANEKLFF
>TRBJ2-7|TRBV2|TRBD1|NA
TGTGCCAGCAGTCGCGAACAGGGGTTCGACGAGCAGTACTTC
CASSREQGFDEQYF
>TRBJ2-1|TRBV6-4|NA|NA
TGTGCCAGCAGTGACTCAGGGGTTGGCAATGAGCAGTTCTTC
CASSDSGVGNEQFF
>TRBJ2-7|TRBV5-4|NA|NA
TGTGCCAGCAGTTTTGGACTTAGCATCTACGAGCAGTACTTC
CASSFGLSIYEQYF
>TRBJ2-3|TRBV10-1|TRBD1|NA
TGCGCCAGCTGGGAAGGGACAGGGTCGTACACAGATACGCAGTATTTT
CASWEGTGSYTDTQYF
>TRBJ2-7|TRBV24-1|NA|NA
TGTGCCACCAGTGACCCTGACAGATTCGAGCAGTACTTC
CATSDPDRFEQYF
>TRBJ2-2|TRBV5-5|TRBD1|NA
TGTGCCAGCAGCTCGGGACAGTCAAACACCGGGGAGCTGTTTTTT
CASSSGQSNTGELFF
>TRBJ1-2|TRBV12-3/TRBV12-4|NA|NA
TGTGCCAGCAATTGGGGTTACTATGGCTACACCTTC
CASNWGYYGYTF
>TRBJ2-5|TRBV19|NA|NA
TGTGCCAGTAGTTTCCAGGGTCGGGAGACCCAGTACTTC
CASSFQGRETQYF
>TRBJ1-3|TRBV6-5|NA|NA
TGTGCCAGCAGTTACGCACAGGGAAACACCATATATTTT
CASSYAQGNTIYF
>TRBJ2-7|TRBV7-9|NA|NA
TGTGCCAGCAGCTTAGGGCCCAGCTCCTACGAGCAGTACTTC
CASSLGPSSYEQYF
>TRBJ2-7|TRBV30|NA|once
TGTGCCTGGAGTAAAGGAGGCATCTCCTACGAGCAGTACTTC
CAWSKGGISYEQYF
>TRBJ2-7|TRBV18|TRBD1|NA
TGTGCCAGCTCACCAGGGACAGCAGCCTACGAGCAGTACTTC
CASSPGTAAYEQYF
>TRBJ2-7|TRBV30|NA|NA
TGTGCCTGGAGGGGTCTCCTCTCCTACGAGCAGTACTTC
CAWRGLLSYEQYF
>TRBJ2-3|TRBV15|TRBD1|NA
TGTGCCACCAGCAGTGGACAGGGGGCTGGTATCTACACAGATACGCAGTATTTT
CATSSGQGAGIYTDTQYF
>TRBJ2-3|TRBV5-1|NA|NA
TGCGCCAGCAGCCGATCCGGGACATATCGTACAGATACGCAGTATTTT
CASSRSGTYRTDTQYF
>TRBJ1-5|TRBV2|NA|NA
TGTGCCAGCGCCTACGAATCGGGTGCCAATCAGCCCCAGCATTTT
CASAYESGANQPQHF
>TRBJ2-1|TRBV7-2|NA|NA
TGTGCCAGCAGCTCTCCTCCAGAGGTCAAGCAGTTCTTC
CASSSPPEVKQFF
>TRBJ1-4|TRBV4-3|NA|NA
TGCGCCAGCAGCCAAGTGGGGATTAGGACCGCAACTAATGAAAAACTGTTTTTT
CASSQVGIRTATNEKLFF
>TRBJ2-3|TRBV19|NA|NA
TGTGCCAGTAGGCTGCGGGGTTCCGAAGATACGCAGTATTTT
CASRLRGSEDTQYF
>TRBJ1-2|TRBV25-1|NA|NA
TGTGCCAGCAGTGACCAAACAGGGTTCTATGGCTACACCTTC
CASSDQTGFYGYTF
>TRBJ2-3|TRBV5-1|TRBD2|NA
TGCGCCAGTTGTGCGGGGGATTACACAGATACGCAGTATTTT
CASCAGDYTDTQYF
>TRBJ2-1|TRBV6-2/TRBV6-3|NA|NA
TGTGCCAGCAGCCCCGCCCCAAGCTCCTACAATGAGCAGTTCTTC
CASSPAPSSYNEQFF